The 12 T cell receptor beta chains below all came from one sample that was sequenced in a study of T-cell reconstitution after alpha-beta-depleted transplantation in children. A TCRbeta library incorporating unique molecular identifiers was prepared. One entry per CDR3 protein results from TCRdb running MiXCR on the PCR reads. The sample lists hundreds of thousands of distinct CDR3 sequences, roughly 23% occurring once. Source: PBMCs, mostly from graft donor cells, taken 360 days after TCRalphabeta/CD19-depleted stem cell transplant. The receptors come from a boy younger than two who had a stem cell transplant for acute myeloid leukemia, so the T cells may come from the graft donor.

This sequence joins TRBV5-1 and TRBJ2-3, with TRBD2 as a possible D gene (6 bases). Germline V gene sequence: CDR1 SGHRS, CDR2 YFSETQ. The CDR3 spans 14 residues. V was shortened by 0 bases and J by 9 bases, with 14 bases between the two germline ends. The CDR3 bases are TGCGCCAGCAGCTTGGCCGGCGGGGATAGAACGCAGTATTTT. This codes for CASSLAGGDRTQYF.

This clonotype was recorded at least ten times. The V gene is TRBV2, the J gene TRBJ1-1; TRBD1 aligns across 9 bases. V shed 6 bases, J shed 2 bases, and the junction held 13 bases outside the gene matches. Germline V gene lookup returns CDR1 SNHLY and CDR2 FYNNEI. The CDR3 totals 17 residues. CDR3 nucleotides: TGTGCCAGCAGGGGGGACAGGGAAGTATTGCCAAACACTGAAGCTTTCTTT. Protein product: CASRGDREVLPNTEAFF. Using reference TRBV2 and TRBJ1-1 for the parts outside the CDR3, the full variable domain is EPEVTQTPSHQVTQMGQEVILRCVPISNHLYFYWYRQILGQKVEFLVSFYNNEISEKSEIFDDQFSVERPDGSNFTLKIRSTKLEDSAMYFCASRGDREVLPNTEAFFGQGTRLTVV.

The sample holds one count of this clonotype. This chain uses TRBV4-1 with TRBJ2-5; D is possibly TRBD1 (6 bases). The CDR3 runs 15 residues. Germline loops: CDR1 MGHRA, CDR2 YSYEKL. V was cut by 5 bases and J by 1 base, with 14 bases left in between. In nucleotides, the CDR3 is TGCGCCAGCAGCACCCGGACAGACGTCCAAGAGACCCAGTACTTC. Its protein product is CASSTRTDVQETQYF.

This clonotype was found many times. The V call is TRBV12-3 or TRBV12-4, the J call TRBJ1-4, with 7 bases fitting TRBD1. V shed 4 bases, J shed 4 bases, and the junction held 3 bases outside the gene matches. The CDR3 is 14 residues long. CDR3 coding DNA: TGTGCCAGCAGTTGGACAGGTCTTAATGAAAAACTGTTTTTT. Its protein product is CASSWTGLNEKLFF.

Written as DNA, the CDR3 is TGTGCCAGCAGTCGACAGGTTTCATCCGGCACTGAAGCTTTCTTT. Amino acids: CASSRQVSSGTEAFF. The chain carries TRBV12-3 or TRBV12-4 and TRBJ1-1, with TRBD1 as a possible D gene (6 bases). V lost 5 bases, J lost 4 bases, and 17 bases lay in between. CDR3 length: 15 amino acids.

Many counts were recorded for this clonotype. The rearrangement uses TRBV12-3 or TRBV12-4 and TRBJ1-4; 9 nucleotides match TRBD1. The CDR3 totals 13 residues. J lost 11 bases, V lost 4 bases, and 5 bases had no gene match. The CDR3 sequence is CASSWDREEKLFF. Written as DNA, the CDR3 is TGTGCCAGCAGTTGGGACAGGGAAGAGAAACTGTTTTTT.

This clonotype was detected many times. The CDR3 here is CSASHSSGGAWNEQFF. Written as DNA, the CDR3 is TGCAGTGCTAGTCACTCTAGCGGGGGGGCCTGGAATGAGCAGTTCTTC. The rearrangement uses TRBV20-1 and TRBJ2-1; 12 nucleotides line up with TRBD2. Germline CDR1 and CDR2: DFQATT and SNEGSKA (reference sequence). V trimming: 3 bases; J trimming: 7 bases; junction bases outside the gene matches: 10. The CDR3 covers 16 residues.

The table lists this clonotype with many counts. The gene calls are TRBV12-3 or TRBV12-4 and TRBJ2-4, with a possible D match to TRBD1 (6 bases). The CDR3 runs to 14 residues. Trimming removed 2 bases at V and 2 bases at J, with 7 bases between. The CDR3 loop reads CASSLRGTKNIQYF. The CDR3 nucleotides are TGTGCCAGCAGTTTAAGGGGGACCAAAAACATTCAGTACTTC.

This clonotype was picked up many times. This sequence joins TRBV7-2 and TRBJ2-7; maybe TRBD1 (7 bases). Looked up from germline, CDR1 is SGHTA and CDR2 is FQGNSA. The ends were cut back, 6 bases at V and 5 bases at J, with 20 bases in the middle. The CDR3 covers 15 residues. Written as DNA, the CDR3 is TGTGCCAGCAGGGGAGGACAGGTATTAACTGACGAGCAGTACTTC. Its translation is CASRGGQVLTDEQYF.

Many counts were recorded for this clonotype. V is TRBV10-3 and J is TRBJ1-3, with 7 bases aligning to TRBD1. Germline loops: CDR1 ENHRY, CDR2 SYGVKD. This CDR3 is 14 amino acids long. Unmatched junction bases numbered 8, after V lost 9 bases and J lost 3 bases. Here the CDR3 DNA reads TGTGCCATTTACAGGGGCAGAGATGGAAACACCATATATTTT. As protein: CAIYRGRDGNTIYF.

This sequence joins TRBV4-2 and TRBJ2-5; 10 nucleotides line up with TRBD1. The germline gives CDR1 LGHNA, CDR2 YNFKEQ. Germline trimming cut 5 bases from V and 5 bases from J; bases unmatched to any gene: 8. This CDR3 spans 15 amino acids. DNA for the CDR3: TGTGCCAGCAGCTTGACGACAGGGGGCTTGGAGACCCAGTACTTC. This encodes CASSLTTGGLETQYF.

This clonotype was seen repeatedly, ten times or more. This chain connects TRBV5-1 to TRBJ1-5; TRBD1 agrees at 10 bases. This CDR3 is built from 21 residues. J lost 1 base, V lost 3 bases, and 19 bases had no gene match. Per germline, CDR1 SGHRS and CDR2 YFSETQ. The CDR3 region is CASSSTGGQINREGSNQPQHF. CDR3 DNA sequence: TGCGCCAGCAGCTCGACAGGGGGCCAAATTAATCGGGAGGGGAGCAATCAGCCCCAGCATTTT.